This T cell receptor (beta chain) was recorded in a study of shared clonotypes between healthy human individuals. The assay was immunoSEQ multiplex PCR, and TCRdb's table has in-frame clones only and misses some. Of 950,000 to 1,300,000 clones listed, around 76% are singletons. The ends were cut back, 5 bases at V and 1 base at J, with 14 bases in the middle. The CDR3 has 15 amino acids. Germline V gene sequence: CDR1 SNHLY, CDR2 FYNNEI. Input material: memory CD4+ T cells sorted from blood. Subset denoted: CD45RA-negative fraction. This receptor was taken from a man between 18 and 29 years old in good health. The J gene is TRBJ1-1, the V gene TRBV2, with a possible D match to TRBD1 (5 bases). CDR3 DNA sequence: TGTGCCAGCAGTTCTTCTGGGACGGCGAACACTGAAGCTTTCTTT. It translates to CASSSSGTANTEAFF.